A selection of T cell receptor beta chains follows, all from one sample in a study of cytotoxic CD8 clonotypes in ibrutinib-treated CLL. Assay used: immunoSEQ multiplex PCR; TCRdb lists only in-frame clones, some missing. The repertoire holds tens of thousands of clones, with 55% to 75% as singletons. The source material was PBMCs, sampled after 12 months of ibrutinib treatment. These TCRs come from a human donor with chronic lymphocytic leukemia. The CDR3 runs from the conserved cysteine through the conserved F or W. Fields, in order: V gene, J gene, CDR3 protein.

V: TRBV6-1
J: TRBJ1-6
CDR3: CASCPTGDNSPLHF

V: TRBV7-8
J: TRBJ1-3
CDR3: CASSNRGSGNTIYF

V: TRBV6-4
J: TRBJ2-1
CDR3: CASGALGQETLGLGNEQFF

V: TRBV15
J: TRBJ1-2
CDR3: CATSSRDRGRTNYGYTF

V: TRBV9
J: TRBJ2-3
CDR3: CASSVPGKDTQYF

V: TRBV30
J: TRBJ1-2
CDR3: CAWSPRSDGYTF

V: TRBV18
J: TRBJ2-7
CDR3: CASSPGISGLSYEQYF

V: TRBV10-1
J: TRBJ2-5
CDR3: CASSDPGQGGETQYF

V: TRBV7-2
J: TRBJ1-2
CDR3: CASSLVGPGGYTF

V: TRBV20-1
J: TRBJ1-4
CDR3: CSAQEGEKLFF

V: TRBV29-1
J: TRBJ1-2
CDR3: CSVPTGTGFFSGYTF

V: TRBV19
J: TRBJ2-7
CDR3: CASSLQGGQSYEQYF

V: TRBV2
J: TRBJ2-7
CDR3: CASSGGRDREQYF

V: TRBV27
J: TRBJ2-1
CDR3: CASMGVRLGHNEQFF

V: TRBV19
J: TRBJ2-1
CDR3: CASSPLVGARYNEQFF

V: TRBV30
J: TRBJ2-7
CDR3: CAWKGRLVYEQYF

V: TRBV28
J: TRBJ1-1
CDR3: CASTDGGRMNTEAFF

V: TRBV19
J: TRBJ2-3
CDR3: CASSMSQGTDTQYF